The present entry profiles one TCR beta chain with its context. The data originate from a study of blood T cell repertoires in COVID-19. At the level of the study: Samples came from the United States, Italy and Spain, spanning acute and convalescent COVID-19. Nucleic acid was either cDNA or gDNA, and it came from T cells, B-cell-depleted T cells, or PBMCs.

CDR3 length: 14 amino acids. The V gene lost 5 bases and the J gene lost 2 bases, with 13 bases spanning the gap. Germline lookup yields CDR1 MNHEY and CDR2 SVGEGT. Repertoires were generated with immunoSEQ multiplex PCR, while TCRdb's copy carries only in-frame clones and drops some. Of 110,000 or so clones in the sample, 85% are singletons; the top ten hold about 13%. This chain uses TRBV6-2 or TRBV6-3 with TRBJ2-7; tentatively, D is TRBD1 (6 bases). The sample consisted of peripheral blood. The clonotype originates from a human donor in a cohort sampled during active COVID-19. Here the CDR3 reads CASSGGQTAYEQYF. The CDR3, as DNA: TGTGCCAGCAGTGGTGGACAGACTGCCTACGAGCAGTACTTC.